The T cell receptor beta chain described here comes from a study of shared clonotypes between healthy human individuals. CDR3 length: 14 residues. Looked up from germline, CDR1 is SGHAT and CDR2 is FQNNGV. V was pared by 3 bases and J by 2 bases, with 4 bases of the junction left unmatched. Libraries were prepared by immunoSEQ multiplex PCR; TCRdb keeps only in-frame clonotypes and omits some of them. The sample holds over 2 million clones, 85% to 95% seen once. This TCR was recovered from a man aged 18-30 years in good health. Some clones in this sample may be carry-over from other donors' samples. Input material: naive CD4+ T cells from PBMCs. Subset reported: CD45RA+ positively selected. The V and J genes are TRBV11-2 and TRBJ2-7, with TRBD2 matching 7 bases. The CDR3 nucleotides are TGTGCCAGCAGCTTTACCGGGACTACCTACGAGCAGTACTTC. Translating it yields CASSFTGTTYEQYF.